The present TCR beta chain was sequenced within a study of blood T cell repertoires in COVID-19. Study-level information: The study drew acute and convalescent COVID-19 samples from the United States, Italy and Spain.

Sequencing used immunoSEQ multiplex PCR; TCRdb keeps in-frame clones, though not all of them. The repertoire holds approximately 260,000 clones, with around 85% as singletons. This CDR3 has 14 residues. Germline V gene data show CDR1 as SGHRS and CDR2 as YFSETQ. V trimming: 3 bases; J trimming: 4 bases; junction bases outside the gene matches: 1. The source is a woman aged 40 to 50 with active or convalescent COVID-19. Sequenced material: peripheral blood. The V call is TRBV5-1, the J call TRBJ1-5, with 10 bases that match TRBD1. The CDR3 here is CASSWTGGNQPQHF. CDR3 sequence (DNA): TGCGCCAGCAGCTGGACAGGGGGGAATCAGCCCCAGCATTTT.